What follows are 30 T cell receptor beta chains derived from one specimen sequenced in a study of early stage breast cancer tumors. Repertoires were generated with immunoSEQ multiplex PCR, while TCRdb's copy carries only in-frame clones and drops some. The top ten clones hold roughly 3.2% of a sample with some 75,000 clones, 65% to 85% of them seen once. The sample was blood. All receptors come from a person between 55 and 69 years old with breast cancer.

J is TRBJ1-6 and V is TRBV7-9; D is undetermined. Looked up from germline, CDR1 is SEHNR and CDR2 is FQNEAQ (reference sequence). Trimming removed 3 bases from V and 9 bases from J, with 6 bases in between. This CDR3 region has 12 residues. The CDR3 protein is CASSFPSSPLHF. CDR3 sequence (DNA): TGTGCCAGCAGCTTCCCTAGTTCACCCCTCCACTTT.

This sequence joins TRBV7-9 and TRBJ2-2; TRBD1 matches at 9 bases. CDR1 is SEHNR and CDR2 is FQNEAQ in the germline V gene (reference sequence). This CDR3 region has 16 residues. With 5 bases clipped from V and 5 bases from J, the junction kept 9 bases outside the gene matches. The CDR3 DNA reads TGTGCCAGCAGCCGCTCAGGGACAGGGCAAACCGGGGAGCTGTTTTTT. Amino acids: CASSRSGTGQTGELFF.

This rearrangement joins TRBV19 to TRBJ2-7, with 8 bases identical to TRBD2. Losses at the gene ends were 6 bases for V and 2 bases for J; bases not matched to a gene: 12. The CDR3 is 16 residues long. In germline, CDR1 is LNHDA, CDR2 SQIVND (reference sequence). The CDR3 spells CASSRTGLAATYEQYF. CDR3 DNA: TGTGCCAGTAGCCGAACTGGACTAGCTGCCACCTACGAGCAGTACTTC.

The chain links TRBV11-2 to TRBJ2-1, with a weak D call TRBD2 (5 bases). The CDR3 is made up of 14 amino acids. V dropped 0 bases and J dropped 11 bases, with 14 bases sitting between them. Germline CDR1 SGHAT, CDR2 FQNNGV. CDR3: CASSLELPGTKQFF. For the CDR3, the DNA is TGTGCCAGCAGCTTAGAGCTACCGGGAACGAAGCAGTTCTTC.

The V gene is TRBV6-1, the J gene TRBJ1-6; a weak D match, TRBD1 (6 bases). Per the germline V gene, CDR1 is MNHNS and CDR2 is SASEGT. V lost 6 bases to trimming and J lost 13 bases, with 22 bases between them. The length of the CDR3 is 15 residues. CDR3 nucleotide sequence: TGTGCCAGCAGCCGGGACATTACCGCCTTTTCGCCCCTCCACTTT. As protein: CASSRDITAFSPLHF.

With respect to this clone: One junction end disagrees with the germline gene, perhaps due to a read error. V and J are TRBV7-7 and TRBJ2-7; 11 bases line up with TRBD2. Germline CDR1 is SSHAT and CDR2 is FNYEAQ (reference sequence). The CDR3 runs 15 residues. The DNA for the CDR3 is TGTGCTAGCAGCCCGGGACTAGCGGTCCCCTACGAGCAGTACTTC. Translating gives CASSPGLAVPYEQYF.

The J gene is TRBJ1-3, the V gene TRBV9; D unclear. The CDR3 sequence is 16 residues long. With 3 bases removed from V and 2 bases from J, the gap between germline ends came to 15 bases. Per germline, CDR1 SGDLS and CDR2 YYNGEE. The CDR3 bases are TGTGCCAGCAGCGAACAACCCCCGGGAGCTGGAAACACCATATATTTT. Its translation is CASSEQPPGAGNTIYF.

This clone was seen a single time. This chain uses TRBV7-8 with TRBJ2-7; D unclear. The CDR3 length is 14 residues. Germline values: CDR1 SGHVS, CDR2 FQNEAQ. The V and J ends lost 1 base and 2 bases respectively, with 9 bases between them. CDR3 DNA: TGTGCCAGCAGCTTAGAAGACGGTCCCTACGAGCAGTACTTC. This codes for CASSLEDGPYEQYF.

This clone occurred a few times. This chain joins TRBV6-5 and TRBJ1-2; D not resolved. CDR3 length: 14 amino acids. Trimming left V 6 bases short and J 4 bases short, with 15 bases between. Germline V CDR1 and CDR2: MNHEY, SVGAGI. For the CDR3, the DNA is TGTGCCAGCAGGGTGGGCCGTCGCGCCTATGGCTACACCTTC. This sequence encodes CASRVGRRAYGYTF.

V and J are TRBV5-1 and TRBJ2-2; the match to TRBD1 covers 8 bases. Germline CDR1 reads SGHRS; CDR2 reads YFSETQ. Trimming at V came to 0 bases and at J to 2 bases, leaving 6 bases not matched to a gene. The CDR3 runs 17 residues. CDR3 nucleotides: TGCGCCAGCAGCTTGGCCAAGGGACAGGCTAACACCGGGGAGCTGTTTTTT. This codes for CASSLAKGQANTGELFF. Full variable domain (remainder filled in from reference TRBV5-1 and TRBJ2-2): KAGVTQTPRYLIKTRGQQVTLSCSPISGHRSVSWYQQTPGQGLQFLFEYFSETQRNKGNFPGRFSGRQFSNSRSEMNVSTLELGDSALYLCASSLAKGQANTGELFFGEGSRLTVL.

This rearrangement joins TRBV6-1 to TRBJ2-2; no clear D gene. Trimming left V 2 bases short and J 0 bases short, with 10 bases between. Germline-derived CDR1 and CDR2 are MNHNS and SASEGT. This CDR3 has 16 residues. The CDR3 is CASSEYSIANTGELFF. In DNA form, the CDR3 reads TGTGCCAGCAGTGAATACTCCATTGCGAACACCGGGGAGCTGTTTTTT.

This chain joins TRBV29-1 and TRBJ2-1, with a possible D match to TRBD1 (8 bases). The CDR3 contains 13 residues. Trimming left V 1 base short and J 9 bases short, with 13 bases between. CDR1 and CDR2 from the germline V gene are SQVTM and ANQGSEA. CDR3 region: CSVEGQGRGEQFF. CDR3 nucleotides: TGCAGCGTTGAAGGACAGGGGAGGGGTGAGCAGTTCTTC.

This sequence joins TRBV2 and TRBJ1-1; D is uncertain. The length of the CDR3 is 13 residues. The V and J ends lost 4 bases and 3 bases respectively, with 9 bases between them. Germline V gene lookup returns CDR1 SNHLY and CDR2 FYNNEI. The CDR3 coding sequence is TGTGCCAGCAGTGCGCTACGGGACACTGAAGCTTTCTTT. This encodes CASSALRDTEAFF.

V usage is TRBV11-2 and J usage is TRBJ1-1; no firm D call. The CDR3 contains 11 residues. The germline V gene encodes CDR1 SGHAT and CDR2 FQNNGV. V gave up 6 bases and J gave up 2 bases, with 4 bases separating them. CDR3 residues: CASSSNTEAFF. The CDR3 DNA reads TGTGCCAGCAGTTCCAACACTGAAGCTTTCTTT.

The V gene is TRBV5-8, the J gene TRBJ1-1; D possibly corresponds to TRBD1 (5 bases). The germline V gene encodes CDR1 SGHTS and CDR2 YDEGEE. V gave up 1 base and J gave up 3 bases, with 13 bases separating them. The CDR3 covers 15 residues. The CDR3: CASSLNLGGDTEAFF. The CDR3 region has the DNA TGTGCCAGCAGCTTGAATTTGGGGGGTGACACTGAAGCTTTCTTT.

The V and J genes are TRBV5-6 and TRBJ1-6; D is undetermined. The ends were cut back, 0 bases at V and 6 bases at J, with 1 base in the middle. The CDR3 covers 12 residues. In germline, CDR1 is SGHDT, CDR2 YYEEEE. The CDR3 sequence is CASSLGNSPLHF. The CDR3 DNA reads as TGTGCCAGCAGCTTGGGTAATTCACCCCTCCACTTT.

The genes are TRBV9 and TRBJ2-5; 7 bases align to TRBD1. Per the germline V gene, CDR1 is SGDLS and CDR2 is YYNGEE. V gave up 0 bases and J gave up 4 bases; unmatched junction bases: 3. The CDR3 is 14 amino acids. The CDR3 loop reads CASSVGQGGETQYF. The CDR3 DNA reads TGTGCCAGCAGCGTAGGACAGGGTGGAGAGACCCAGTACTTC.

The chain employs TRBV9 and TRBJ1-1; D remains ambiguous. Looked up from germline, CDR1 is SGDLS and CDR2 is YYNGEE. This CDR3 region has 14 residues. V was shortened by 6 bases and J by 4 bases, with 16 bases between the two germline ends. The CDR3 nucleotides are TGTGCCAGCACCCAAACGGTTGAGAGCACTGAAGCTTTCTTT. Protein product: CASTQTVESTEAFF.

This clone appeared a few times. The chain employs TRBV5-1 and TRBJ2-2; D unresolved. V lost 10 bases and J 4 bases, leaving 11 bases between the germline ends. This CDR3 contains 12 residues. The germline V gene has CDR1 SGHRS and CDR2 YFSETQ. This chain's CDR3 is CASQGITGELFF. The CDR3 DNA is TGCGCCTCCCAAGGTATCACCGGGGAGCTGTTTTTT.

The rearrangement joins TRBV2 to TRBJ1-4; D is possibly TRBD1 (6 bases). The CDR3 has 15 residues. Germline V gives CDR1 SNHLY, CDR2 FYNNEI. Trimming took 6 bases from V and 0 from J, leaving 11 bases between them. CDR3 in amino acids: CASRTQGATNEKLFF. In DNA, the CDR3 is TGTGCCAGCAGGACACAGGGTGCAACTAATGAAAAACTGTTTTTT.

The V and J genes are TRBV7-9 and TRBJ2-2; D is undetermined. The CDR3 is made up of 15 amino acids. Germline V gene data show CDR1 as SEHNR and CDR2 as FQNEAQ (reference sequence). V was shortened by 8 bases and J by 1 base, with 14 bases between the two germline ends. Here the CDR3 DNA reads TGTGCCAGCCCTAAAGGGATTCTGAACACCGGGGAGCTGTTTTTT. Translation gives CASPKGILNTGELFF. The full variable domain, completed using reference TRBV7-9 and TRBJ2-2, is DTGVSQNPRHKITKRGQNVTFRCDPISEHNRLYWYRQTLGQGPEFLTYFQNEAQLEKSRLLSDRFSAERPKGSFSTLEIQRTEQGDSAMYLCASPKGILNTGELFFGEGSRLTVL.

V usage is TRBV6-1 and J usage is TRBJ1-5; D unresolved. V lost 1 base and J 3 bases, leaving 16 bases between the germline ends. Germline CDR1 and CDR2: MNHNS and SASEGT. The CDR3 spans 17 residues. The CDR3 nucleotides are TGTGCCAGCAGTGAAGGTACCTGGACCAACAACAATCAGCCCCAGCATTTT. Protein product: CASSEGTWTNNNQPQHF.

As DNA, the CDR3 is TGTGCCAGCAGCCGGCGTATAGGACCCGGACAGCCCCAGCATTTT. This gives the protein CASSRRIGPGQPQHF. The chain recombines TRBV5-8 with TRBJ1-5; D ambiguous. The CDR3 totals 15 residues. Trimming left V 4 bases short and J 7 bases short, with 18 bases between. Looked up from germline, CDR1 is SGHTS and CDR2 is YDEGEE. The variable domain in full, completed from reference TRBV5-8 and TRBJ1-5, reads EAGVTQSPTHLIKTRGQQATLRCSPISGHTSVYWYQQALGLGLQFLLWYDEGEERNRGNFPPRFSGRQFPNYSSELNVNALELEDSALYLCASSRRIGPGQPQHFGDGTRLSIL.

This clone was counted once. This chain links TRBV12-5 with TRBJ2-3; 7 nucleotides line up with TRBD2. Germline V lookup: CDR1 LGHNT, CDR2 FRNRAP. V shed 1 base and J 5 bases; nucleotides not matched to a gene: 6. There are 15 residues in the CDR3. Here the CDR3 reads CASGLGTSDVDTQYF. The CDR3 coding sequence is TGTGCTAGTGGTTTGGGTACTAGCGATGTAGATACGCAGTATTTT.

This sequence joins TRBV6-1 and TRBJ2-1; 11 bases are a match to TRBD2. There are 14 residues in the CDR3. Germline V lookup: CDR1 MNHNS, CDR2 SASEGT. The V segment lost 6 bases and the J segment 6 bases; nucleotides outside the gene matches: 4. DNA of the CDR3: TGTGCCAGCAGAAATAGCGGGAGGGCCAATGAGCAGTTCTTC. This codes for CASRNSGRANEQFF.

This sequence joins TRBV10-2 and TRBJ1-3; 8 nucleotides match TRBD1. This CDR3 region has 16 residues. Germline V gene lookup returns CDR1 WSHSY and CDR2 SAAADI. Germline trimming cut 5 bases from V and 0 bases from J; bases unmatched to any gene: 6. CDR3 in amino acids: CASSWPTGASGNTIYF. The CDR3 bases are TGCGCCAGCAGTTGGCCGACAGGGGCCTCTGGAAACACCATATATTTT.

A few counts support this clone. The rearrangement links TRBV11-2 to TRBJ1-2; TRBD1 aligns across 8 bases. There are 14 residues in the CDR3. Germline V gives CDR1 SGHAT, CDR2 FQNNGV. J lost 4 bases, V lost 1 base, and 2 bases had no gene match. CDR3: CASSLAQGGYGYTF. CDR3 coding DNA: TGTGCCAGCAGCTTAGCACAGGGGGGCTATGGCTACACCTTC.

This chain uses TRBV5-5 with TRBJ1-2; no firm D call. Trimming took 1 base from V and 0 from J, leaving 4 bases between them. Germline-derived CDR1 and CDR2 are SGHKS and YYEKEE (reference sequence). The CDR3 length is 13 residues. The CDR3 region is CASSLTANYGYTF. CDR3 nucleotide sequence: TGTGCCAGCAGCTTGACAGCTAACTATGGCTACACCTTC.

In this sample, this clone turned up once. J is TRBJ1-2 and V is TRBV2, with 7 bases matching TRBD1. CDR3 size: 13 residues. Germline CDR1 is SNHLY and CDR2 is FYNNEI. The V and J ends lost 4 bases and 3 bases, in that order; junction bases with no gene match: 2. The CDR3 DNA follows: TGTGCCAGCAGTGGAGACAGGGACTATGGCTACACCTTC. The encoded protein is CASSGDRDYGYTF.

This sequence joins TRBV30 and TRBJ1-1; D may be TRBD1 (6 bases). The CDR3 has 11 residues. Trimming took 5 bases from V and 9 from J, leaving 13 bases between them. CDR1 is GTSNPN and CDR2 is SVGIG in the germline V gene (reference sequence). CDR3 sequence (DNA): TGTGCCTGGGGAGGGGGGACCCAAGCTTTCTTT. This translates into CAWGGGTQAFF.